What follows are 6 T cell receptor beta chains derived from one specimen sequenced in a study of blood T cell repertoires in COVID-19. This table comes from immunoSEQ multiplex PCR, and its TCRdb copy is limited to in-frame clones, with some not included. The sample has around 52,000 clones; around four fifths are singletons. Sequenced input: peripheral blood. These receptors all come from a human donor in a cohort sampled during active COVID-19.

This chain links TRBV19 with TRBJ1-2, with D possibly matching TRBD1 (5 bases). V was shortened by 5 bases and J by 1 base, with 11 bases between the two germline ends. Germline CDR1 reads LNHDA; CDR2 reads SQIVND (reference sequence). This CDR3 is 14 amino acids long. Here the CDR3 reads CASSVTADNYGYTF. DNA for the CDR3: TGTGCCAGTAGTGTGACAGCAGATAACTATGGCTACACCTTC.

The chain has TRBV10-3 and TRBJ1-1; 7 bases match TRBD1. Germline values: CDR1 ENHRY, CDR2 SYGVKD. The CDR3 runs to 15 residues. V was pared by 7 bases and J by 1 base, with 9 bases of the junction left unmatched. Here the CDR3 reads CAITDRGQPNTEAFF. In DNA, the CDR3 is TGTGCCATCACCGACCGGGGACAGCCGAACACTGAAGCTTTCTTT.

The rearrangement uses TRBV11-2 and TRBJ2-5; 9 nucleotides agree with TRBD2. The CDR3 has 16 amino acids. Germline-derived CDR1 and CDR2 are SGHAT and FQNNGV. With 5 bases clipped from V and 5 bases from J, the junction kept 12 bases outside the gene matches. CDR3 protein: CASSLSGRGGSETQYF. The CDR3 DNA reads TGTGCCAGCAGCCTTTCAGGGCGGGGGGGCTCGGAGACCCAGTACTTC.

This rearrangement joins TRBV3-1 (or the pseudogene TRBV3-2) to TRBJ2-2; 7 bases map to TRBD1. Germline V lookup: CDR1 LGHDT, CDR2 YNNKEL (reference sequence). V dropped 4 bases and J dropped 3; count of bases not matched to a gene: 11. The CDR3 has 17 residues. The CDR3 DNA reads as TGTGCCAGCAGCCGGACCGTAGGACAGGCTTACACCGGGGAGCTGTTTTTT. Protein sequence: CASSRTVGQAYTGELFF.

CDR3 DNA sequence: TGTGCCAGCAAGGTAGCCATGAACACTGAAGCTTTCTTT. It codes for CASKVAMNTEAFF. The gene calls are TRBV7-2 and TRBJ1-1, with unresolved D. The V and J ends lost 7 bases and 0 bases respectively, with 9 bases between them. The V gene's germline CDR1 is SGHTA and CDR2 FQGNSA. The CDR3 loop spans 13 amino acids.

The rearrangement links TRBV6-5 to TRBJ1-1, with TRBD1 matching 7 bases. With V trimmed by 7 bases and J by 4 bases, 9 bases remained unmatched. This CDR3 is 14 amino acids long. Per the germline V gene, CDR1 is MNHEY and CDR2 is SVGAGI. CDR3 bases: TGTGCCAGCAAATCCGACAGGGTTATCACTGAAGCTTTCTTT. Its protein product is CASKSDRVITEAFF.